A selection of T cell receptor beta chains follows, all from one sample in a study of blood T cell repertoires in COVID-19. Sequencing used immunoSEQ multiplex PCR; TCRdb keeps in-frame clones, though not all of them. The sample comprises about 130,000 clones, roughly nine tenths of which are singletons, and around 2.1% rests with the top ten. The specimen was peripheral blood. These receptors originate from a man between 45 and 60 years old with COVID-19, enrolled during active disease. Both conserved end residues are part of each CDR3.

j_gene,v_gene,CDR3aa
TRBJ2-3,TRBV3-1/TRBV3-2,CASSLRQGTDTQYF
TRBJ2-5,TRBV29-1,CSVSDLGTSGRLGQETQYF
TRBJ1-1,TRBV14,CASSLQGLNTEAFF
TRBJ2-3,TRBV28,CASNPDSPSTDTQYF
TRBJ1-5,TRBV30,CAWNRVANQPQHF
TRBJ1-2,TRBV29-1,CSVESRDRVYGYTF
TRBJ2-5,TRBV3-1/TRBV3-2,CASSQFPTLAGSQETQYF
TRBJ1-6,TRBV6-1,CASSEQGTGSNLHF
TRBJ2-1,TRBV6-6,CASSDRVNEQFF
TRBJ2-1,TRBV9,CASSETGGSYNEQFF
TRBJ1-3,TRBV10-3,CAISVAGGSGNTIYF
TRBJ2-1,TRBV19,CASTGLSYNEQFF